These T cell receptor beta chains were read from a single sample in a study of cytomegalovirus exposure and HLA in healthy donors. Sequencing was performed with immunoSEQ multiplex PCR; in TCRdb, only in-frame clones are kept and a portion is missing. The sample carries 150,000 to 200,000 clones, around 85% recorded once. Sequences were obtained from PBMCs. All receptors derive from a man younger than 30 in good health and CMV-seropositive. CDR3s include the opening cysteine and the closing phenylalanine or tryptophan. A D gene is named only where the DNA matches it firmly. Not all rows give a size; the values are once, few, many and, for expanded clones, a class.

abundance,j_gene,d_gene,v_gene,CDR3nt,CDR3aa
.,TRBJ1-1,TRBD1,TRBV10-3,TGTGCCATCAAAGGACAGGTGAACACTGAAGCTTTCTTT,CAIKGQVNTEAFF
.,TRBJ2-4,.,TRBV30,TGTGCCTGGGGGCCCAAAGGCGCCAAAAACATTCAGTACTTC,CAWGPKGAKNIQYF
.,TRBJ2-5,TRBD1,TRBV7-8,TGTGCCAGCAGCTTAACAGGGGAAGAGACCCAGTACTTC,CASSLTGEETQYF
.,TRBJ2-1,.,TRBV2,TGTGCCAGTACCGGCATGAGGGCAGGCAATGAGCAGTTCTTC,CASTGMRAGNEQFF
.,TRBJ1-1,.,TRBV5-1,TGCGCCAGCAGCTTTACAGGGTTGAACACTGAAGCTTTCTTT,CASSFTGLNTEAFF
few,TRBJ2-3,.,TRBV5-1,TGCGCCAGCAGAACGGGCCAGGGGTCTCGCACAGATACGCAGTATTTT,CASRTGQGSRTDTQYF
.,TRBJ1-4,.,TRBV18,TGTGCCAGCTCGCGGGGTCAGAATGAAAAACTGTTTTTT,CASSRGQNEKLFF
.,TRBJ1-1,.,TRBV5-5,TGTGCCAGCATTTTCGGGCAGGGGACTGAAGCTTTCTTT,CASIFGQGTEAFF
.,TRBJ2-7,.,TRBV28,TGTGCCAGCAGACACTGGGGACTGAGAAGCAGGAGCTACGAGCAGTACTTC,CASRHWGLRSRSYEQYF
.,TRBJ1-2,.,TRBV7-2,TGTGCCAGCAGCTCCTCACACCAGGGTAGGGTCTATGGCTACACCTTC,CASSSSHQGRVYGYTF
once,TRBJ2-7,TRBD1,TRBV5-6,TGTGCCAGCAGCGCCGAGGGGGCGTACGAGCAGTACTTC,CASSAEGAYEQYF
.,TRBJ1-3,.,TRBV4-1,TGCGCCAGCAGCCAAGCGGGGGCTGGAAACACCATATATTTT,CASSQAGAGNTIYF